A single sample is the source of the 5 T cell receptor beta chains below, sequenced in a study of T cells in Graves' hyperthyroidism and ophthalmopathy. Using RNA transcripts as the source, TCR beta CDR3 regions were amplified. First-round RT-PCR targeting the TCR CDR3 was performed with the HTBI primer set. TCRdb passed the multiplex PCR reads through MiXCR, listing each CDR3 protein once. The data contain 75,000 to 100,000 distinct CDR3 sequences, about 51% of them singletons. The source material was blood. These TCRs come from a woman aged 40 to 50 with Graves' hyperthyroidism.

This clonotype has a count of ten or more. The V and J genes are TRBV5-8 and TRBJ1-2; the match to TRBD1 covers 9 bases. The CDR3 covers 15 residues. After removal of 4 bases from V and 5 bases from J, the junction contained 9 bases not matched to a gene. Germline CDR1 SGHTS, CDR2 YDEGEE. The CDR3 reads CASSLGQGVWYGYTF. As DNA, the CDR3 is TGTGCCAGCAGCCTGGGACAGGGTGTCTGGTATGGCTACACCTTC. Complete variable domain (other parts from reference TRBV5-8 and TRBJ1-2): EAGVTQSPTHLIKTRGQQATLRCSPISGHTSVYWYQQALGLGLQFLLWYDEGEERNRGNFPPRFSGRQFPNYSSELNVNALELEDSALYLCASSLGQGVWYGYTFGSGTRLTVV.

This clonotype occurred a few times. CDR3 DNA sequence: TGTGCCAGCAGCATGACAGCGGGAGGGCCGCAGGAGACCCAGTACTTC. Amino acid sequence: CASSMTAGGPQETQYF. The chain couples TRBV7-8 to TRBJ2-5; 10 nucleotides align to TRBD2. V lost 5 bases to trimming and J lost 5 bases; unmatched junction nucleotides: 11. The germline gives CDR1 SGHVS, CDR2 FQNEAQ. This CDR3 region has 16 residues.

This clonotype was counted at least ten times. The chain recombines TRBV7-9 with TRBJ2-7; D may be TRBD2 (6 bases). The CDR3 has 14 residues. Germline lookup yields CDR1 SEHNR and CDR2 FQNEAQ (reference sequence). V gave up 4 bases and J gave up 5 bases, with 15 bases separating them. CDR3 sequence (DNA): TGTGCCAGCAGCTCCCCGGGAGTTCTGCACGAGCAGTACTTC. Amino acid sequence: CASSSPGVLHEQYF.

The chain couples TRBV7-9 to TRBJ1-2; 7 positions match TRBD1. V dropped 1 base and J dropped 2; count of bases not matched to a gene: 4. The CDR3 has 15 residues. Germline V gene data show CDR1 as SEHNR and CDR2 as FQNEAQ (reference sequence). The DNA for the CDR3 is TGTGCCAGCAGCTTAGACAGGGGCGTGAACTATGGCTACACCTTC. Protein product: CASSLDRGVNYGYTF.

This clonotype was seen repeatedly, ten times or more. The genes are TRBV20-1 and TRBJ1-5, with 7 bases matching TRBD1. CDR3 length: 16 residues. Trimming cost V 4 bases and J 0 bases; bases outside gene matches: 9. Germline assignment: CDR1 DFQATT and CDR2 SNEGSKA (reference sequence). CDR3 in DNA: TGCAGTGCTAAGGTGGGGACAGCTCTTAGCAATCAGCCCCAGCATTTT. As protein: CSAKVGTALSNQPQHF.